The 13 T cell receptor beta chains listed next were all sequenced from one sample in a study of blood T cell repertoires in COVID-19. Method: immunoSEQ multiplex PCR; TCRdb's copy keeps in-frame clones and lacks some. The top ten hold roughly 1.9% of the sample, which has 150,000 to 200,000 clones, more than 85% seen once. Sequenced: peripheral blood. Every receptor here comes from a woman between 55 and 75 years old with COVID-19, enrolled during active disease.

Comments on this clone: One end of the junction fails to match germline, which may point to a read error. The chain links TRBV7-7 to TRBJ2-2, with D possibly matching TRBD2 (7 bases). The germline gives CDR1 SSHAT, CDR2 FNYEAQ (reference sequence). The length of the CDR3 is 18 residues. CDR3 sequence (DNA): TGTGCTAGCAGCTTAGTGCCTTGGGGGGGCGTGGACACCGGGGAGCTGTTTTTT. Translation: CASSLVPWGGVDTGELFF.

The chain combines TRBV25-1 with TRBJ2-4; D remains unclear. The germline V and J ends were trimmed by 2 bases and 6 bases, with 14 bases remaining between them. Germline V gives CDR1 MGHDK, CDR2 SYGVNS. The CDR3 consists of 15 residues. The CDR3 here is CASSEGGPRRNIQYF. The CDR3 nucleotides are TGTGCCAGCAGTGAAGGTGGGCCACGCCGAAACATTCAGTACTTC. Full variable domain (remainder filled in from reference TRBV25-1 and TRBJ2-4): EADIYQTPRYLVIGTGKKITLECSQTMGHDKMYWYQQDPGMELHLIHYSYGVNSTEKGDLSSESTVSRIRTEHFPLTLESARPSHTSQYLCASSEGGPRRNIQYFGAGTRLSVL.

The chain is built from TRBV4-3 and TRBJ1-6, with D uncertain. The ends were cut back, 6 bases at V and 0 bases at J, with 6 bases in the middle. The CDR3 runs 14 residues. Germline lookup yields CDR1 LGHNA and CDR2 YSLEER. Here the CDR3 reads CASSIDSYNSPLHF. The CDR3 DNA reads as TGCGCCAGCAGTATAGACTCCTATAATTCACCCCTCCACTTT.

This chain connects TRBV6-5 to TRBJ1-2; perhaps TRBD1 as D (6 bases). This CDR3 is 13 amino acids long. The germline gives CDR1 MNHEY, CDR2 SVGAGI. The germline V and J ends were trimmed by 2 bases and 7 bases, with 11 bases remaining between them. CDR3 amino acids: CASSYGGSVGYTF. The CDR3 region has the DNA TGTGCCAGCAGTTACGGGGGCTCGGTTGGCTACACCTTC.

The rearrangement links TRBV14 to TRBJ2-2; 8 positions match TRBD1. The CDR3 is 16 amino acids. With 7 bases clipped from V and 2 bases from J, the junction kept 9 bases outside the gene matches. CDR1 and CDR2 from the germline V gene are SGHDN and FVKESK. CDR3 sequence: CASTGGGQDNTGELFF. CDR3 DNA: TGTGCCAGCACGGGTGGGGGACAGGATAACACCGGGGAGCTGTTTTTT.

The chain couples TRBV19 to TRBJ1-2, with 9 bases identical to TRBD1. The CDR3 spans 13 residues. J was trimmed by 8 bases and V by 7 bases; bases with no gene match: 8. The germline gives CDR1 LNHDA, CDR2 SQIVND (reference sequence). CDR3 DNA: TGTGCCAGTACCCGGACAGGGGTCTTCGGCTACACCTTC. Translation: CASTRTGVFGYTF. Full variable domain (rest looked up from reference TRBV19 and TRBJ1-2): DGGITQSPKYLFRKEGQNVTLSCEQNLNHDAMYWYRQDPGQGLRLIYYSQIVNDFQKGDIAEGYSVSREKKESFPLTVTSAQKNPTAFYLCASTRTGVFGYTFGSGTRLTVV.

This clone has only one observation. In DNA form, the CDR3 reads TGTGCCAGCAGCAACACAGGGCGCACTGAAGCTTTCTTT. It encodes CASSNTGRTEAFF. This rearrangement joins TRBV14 to TRBJ1-1, with a weak D call TRBD1 (6 bases). Germline-derived CDR1 and CDR2 are SGHDN and FVKESK. V shed 5 bases and J shed 4 bases, with 11 bases lying between them. This CDR3 region has 13 residues.

This clone appeared once. The rearrangement links TRBV6-2 or TRBV6-3 to TRBJ2-7; 8 nucleotides agree with TRBD1. Germline CDR1 reads MNHEY; CDR2 reads SVGEGT. The CDR3 runs to 14 residues. V shed 2 bases and J 0 bases; nucleotides not matched to a gene: 0. The CDR3 sequence is CASSYGQGSYEQYF. In DNA form, the CDR3 reads TGTGCCAGCAGTTACGGACAGGGCTCCTACGAGCAGTACTTC.

The gene calls are TRBV9 and TRBJ1-3; D possibly corresponds to TRBD1 (5 bases). Germline CDR1 is SGDLS and CDR2 is YYNGEE. This CDR3 spans 17 amino acids. V was cut by 0 bases and J by 1 base, with 14 bases left in between. The CDR3 region is CASSVGSGSLSGNTIYF. CDR3 in DNA: TGTGCCAGCAGCGTAGGATCAGGGTCCTTATCTGGAAACACCATATATTTT. Together with reference TRBV9 and TRBJ1-3, the CDR3 gives the full variable domain: DSGVTQTPKHLITATGQRVTLRCSPRSGDLSVYWYQQSLDQGLQFLIQYYNGEERAKGNILERFSAQQFPDLHSELNLSSLELGDSALYFCASSVGSGSLSGNTIYFGEGSWLTVV.

The chain joins TRBV5-4 to TRBJ1-2, with 10 bases lining up with TRBD1. The ends lost 5 bases at V and 6 bases at J; junction bases unmatched: 7. There are 14 residues in the CDR3. CDR1 is SGHNT, CDR2 YYREEE, per germline (reference sequence). DNA for the CDR3: TGTGCCAGCAGTGTGGGACAGGGGCGGAATGGCTACACCTTC. Its translation is CASSVGQGRNGYTF.

The chain joins TRBV7-9 to TRBJ2-7, with D unclear. Between the trimmed V and J ends, which lost 0 bases and 6 bases, there was a span of 9 bases. The CDR3 is 13 residues long. Germline CDR1 SEHNR, CDR2 FQNEAQ (reference sequence). DNA of the CDR3: TGTGCCAGCAGCTTAGCGCAAACACCCGAGCAGTACTTC. It encodes CASSLAQTPEQYF.

This clone was recorded only once. The V call is TRBV20-1, the J call TRBJ2-7, with TRBD1 matching over 8 bases. This CDR3 comprises 14 residues. Per germline, CDR1 DFQATT and CDR2 SNEGSKA (reference sequence). V dropped 3 bases and J dropped 1; count of bases not matched to a gene: 5. CDR3 in amino acids: CSASAGQVSYEQYF. In DNA, the CDR3 is TGCAGTGCTAGTGCGGGACAGGTTTCCTACGAGCAGTACTTC.

This chain links TRBV29-1 with TRBJ1-1, with D possibly matching TRBD1 (6 bases). CDR3 length equals 14 residues. Per the germline V gene, CDR1 is SQVTM and CDR2 is ANQGSEA. V was shortened by 7 bases and J by 0 bases, with 15 bases between the two germline ends. CDR3 sequence: CSAARTAMNTEAFF. The DNA for the CDR3 is TGCAGCGCAGCTCGGACAGCCATGAACACTGAAGCTTTCTTT. The variable domain in full, completed from reference TRBV29-1 and TRBJ1-1, reads SAVISQKPSRDICQRGTSLTIQCQVDSQVTMMFWYRQQPGQSLTLIATANQGSEATYESGFVIDKFPISRPNLTFSTLTVSNMSPEDSSIYLCSAARTAMNTEAFFGQGTRLTVV.